This T cell receptor beta chain was recovered during a study of cytomegalovirus exposure and HLA in healthy donors. Findings and caveats of the study: An ancestry cluster, one associated with Asian ancestry, reportedly showed fewer N-insertions than the approximately 660-donor mean in a later analysis. More clonal expansion characterized HLA-associated TCR beta chains than equally common others in a later analysis. The dataset shows that most TCR sequences were rare, while some public TCRs occurred in many donors.

The study ran its PCR with 60 Vbeta and 13 Jbeta primers. As originally analysed: Later, 65 million to 85 million unique TCR beta chains were counted in an analysis, and 10 million to 12 million of them were shared. TCRdb keeps only in-frame clones here, not all; method: immunoSEQ multiplex PCR. V and J calls and clone size follow that table, whereas D and trimming were derived from the DNA. The table lists some 150,000 clones, approximately 79% of them singletons. The junction had 9 bases not matched to a gene; V was cut back by 2 bases and J by 5 bases. CDR1 SNHLY and CDR2 FYNNEI come from the germline V gene. CDR3 length: 16 residues. With regard to this clone: Its antigen is unidentified.

The genes are TRBV2 and TRBJ1-5; 7 nucleotides line up with TRBD1. The source material was PBMCs. This clonotype was obtained from a man in his fifties in good health and CMV-seropositive. The CDR3 region is CASSEMGRQGHQPQHF. CDR3 sequence (DNA): TGTGCCAGCAGTGAAATGGGACGACAGGGACATCAGCCCCAGCATTTT.